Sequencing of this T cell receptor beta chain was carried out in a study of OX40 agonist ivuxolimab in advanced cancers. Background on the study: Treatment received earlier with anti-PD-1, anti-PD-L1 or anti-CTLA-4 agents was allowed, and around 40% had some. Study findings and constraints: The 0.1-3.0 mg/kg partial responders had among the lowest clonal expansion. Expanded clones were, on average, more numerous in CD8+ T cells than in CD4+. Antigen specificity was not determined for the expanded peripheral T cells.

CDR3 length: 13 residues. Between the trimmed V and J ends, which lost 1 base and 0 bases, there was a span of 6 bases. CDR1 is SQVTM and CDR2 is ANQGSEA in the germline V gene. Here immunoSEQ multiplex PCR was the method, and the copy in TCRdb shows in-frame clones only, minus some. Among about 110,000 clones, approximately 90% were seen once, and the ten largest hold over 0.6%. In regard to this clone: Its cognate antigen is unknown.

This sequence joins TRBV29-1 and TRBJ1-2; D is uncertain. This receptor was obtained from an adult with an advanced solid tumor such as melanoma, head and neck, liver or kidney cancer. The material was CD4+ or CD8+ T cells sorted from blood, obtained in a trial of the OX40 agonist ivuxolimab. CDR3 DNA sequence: TGCAGCGTTGAAGTCGGACCTAACTATGGCTACACCTTC. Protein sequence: CSVEVGPNYGYTF.